This T cell receptor beta chain was sequenced during a study of metastatic and nonmetastatic thyroid tumors. Study-wide results and caveats: Across blood and tumor, TCR beta diversity in malignant thyroid tumors was reportedly significantly higher than in benign nodules.

TCRdb re-called clones via MiXCR from the PCR reads. The data show approximately 21,000 clones, 22% seen once. Nobody among the patients had been given any treatment before thyroid surgery. As to this clone: The antigen is undetermined.

The sample comprised adjacent normal tissue. The TCR comes from a female donor with papillary thyroid cancer or a benign thyroid nodule (not recorded which). Some clones in this sample may be carry-over from other donors' samples.

DNA of the CDR3: TGCGCCAGCAGCCCCTACAGGGGGTTTGGTGGAAACACCATATATTTT. Translation gives CASSPYRGFGGNTIYF. The chain couples TRBV5-1 to TRBJ1-3; the match to TRBD1 covers 8 bases. Germline V gives CDR1 SGHRS, CDR2 YFSETQ. This CDR3 spans 16 amino acids. V trimming: 4 bases; J trimming: 3 bases; junction bases outside the gene matches: 9.